This TCR beta chain emerged from a study of CD8+CD57+ T cells in acquired aplastic anemia. The overall study: Sorting CD4+ and CD8+ cells gave DNA averaging 3.2 ug. Findings of the study overall: Between patients and controls, approximately 29 CD8+ CDR3 sequences were found in common.

Previously, flow cytometry had revealed CD8+CD57+ cell expansion in the patients chosen for sequencing. Therapy had not been given to patients before blood sampling. Points on this clonotype: What it binds is unknown.

J lost 13 bases, V lost 3 bases, and 15 bases had no gene match. Germline V gene sequence: CDR1 SGHTA, CDR2 FQGNSA. The length of the CDR3 is 16 residues. TCR beta VDJ combinations and CDR3 sequences were profiled from genomic DNA. TCRdb recomputed calls from the reads with MiXCR, one row per CDR3 protein. The sample holds fewer than 300,000 distinct CDR3 sequences, approximately 79% seen once. This chain connects TRBV7-2 to TRBJ2-1; 10 nucleotides agree with TRBD2. This TCR was recovered from a human donor with aplastic anemia. What was sequenced was sorted CD4+, CD8+, or CD8+CD57+ T cells (not recorded which) from PBMCs. The CDR3 spells CASSFHTSGGALAQFF. In DNA, the CDR3 is TGTGCCAGCAGCTTTCATACAAGCGGGGGGGCCCTTGCCCAGTTCTTC.